The 10 T cell receptor beta chains listed next were all sequenced from one sample in a study of T cells after yellow fever vaccination. TCRdb reanalysed the 5' RACE reads using MiXCR and keeps one entry per CDR3 protein. This table holds over 45,000 distinct CDR3 sequences, approximately 6.1% found once. The sequencing here drew on PBMCs, either bulk or a sorted T-cell subset (CD4+, CD8+, memory, or dextramer-sorted; not recorded which), taken on the day of the yellow fever booster vaccination. The receptors were sampled from a man aged 18 to 30 who received the YFV17D yellow fever vaccine.

This clonotype turned up a few times. The gene calls are TRBV7-8 and TRBJ2-2; TRBD2 agrees at 9 bases. V trimming: 3 bases; J trimming: 5 bases; junction bases outside the gene matches: 7. Germline V gene data show CDR1 as SGHVS and CDR2 as FQNEAQ. This CDR3 spans 16 amino acids. The DNA for the CDR3 is TGTGCCAGCAGCTTTATTAGCGGGGGTTGGACCGGGGAGCTGTTTTTT. This sequence encodes CASSFISGGWTGELFF.

The table lists this clonotype with many counts. The chain links TRBV6-2 or TRBV6-3 to TRBJ2-3; 7 bases align to TRBD2. The CDR3 contains 14 residues. Germline V gene sequence: CDR1 MNHEY, CDR2 SVGEGT. The V and J ends lost 6 bases and 2 bases, in that order; junction bases with no gene match: 5. This CDR3 is CASSRLAPTDTQYF. In DNA form, the CDR3 reads TGTGCCAGCAGCCGACTAGCCCCCACAGATACGCAGTATTTT.

CDR3 protein: CASSQYVGGQPQHF. The CDR3 DNA follows: TGCGCCAGCAGCCAGTATGTGGGGGGCCAGCCCCAGCATTTT. The chain joins TRBV4-3 to TRBJ1-5, with a weak D call TRBD1 (6 bases). Germline values: CDR1 LGHNA, CDR2 YSLEER. CDR3 length: 14 residues. V was trimmed by 3 bases and J by 7 bases, leaving 13 bases between them.

V usage is TRBV28 and J usage is TRBJ1-5, with D perhaps matching TRBD1 (6 bases). The CDR3 loop spans 12 amino acids. Trimming stripped 6 bases from V and 6 bases from J, with 9 bases between. Germline-derived CDR1 and CDR2 are MDHEN and SYDVKM. CDR3 protein: CASSYRAQPQHF. The DNA for the CDR3 is TGTGCCAGCAGCTACAGGGCTCAGCCCCAGCATTTT.

This clonotype was counted a few times. This chain uses TRBV7-3 with TRBJ2-5, with 8 bases lining up with TRBD2. Germline lookup yields CDR1 SGHTA and CDR2 FQGTGA. The V and J ends lost 3 bases and 5 bases, in that order; junction bases with no gene match: 8. The CDR3 has 15 residues. The CDR3 DNA reads as TGTGCCAGCAGCTTCTCCGGGGGGGCTTTGGAGACCCAGTACTTC. Encoded protein: CASSFSGGALETQYF. Filled out from reference TRBV7-3 and TRBJ2-5, the complete variable domain reads GAGVSQTPSNKVTEKGKYVELRCDPISGHTALYWYRQSLGQGPEFLIYFQGTGAADDSGLPNDRFFAVRPEGSVSTLKIQRTERGDSAVYLCASSFSGGALETQYFGPGTRLLVL.

This clonotype appeared many times. This chain connects TRBV29-1 to TRBJ2-1; no reliable D call. This CDR3 is built from 13 residues. The germline V gene encodes CDR1 SQVTM and CDR2 ANQGSEA. The V end was cut by 4 bases, the J end by 3 bases, with 10 bases between. The CDR3 DNA sequence: TGCAGCGTTGGACTTGTGAACTACAATGAGCAGTTCTTC. Its translation: CSVGLVNYNEQFF.

This clonotype was observed at least ten times. This chain joins TRBV4-3 and TRBJ1-5; D is uncertain. CDR3 length: 15 amino acids. Trimming removed 4 bases from V and 1 base from J, with 11 bases in between. Germline V CDR1 and CDR2: LGHNA, YSLEER. Here the CDR3 DNA reads TGCGCCAGCAGCCGCTCCCCGGGAAGCAATCAGCCCCAGCATTTT. Protein: CASSRSPGSNQPQHF.

This clonotype was counted a few times. This chain links TRBV4-1 with TRBJ1-2; D gene unclear. V lost 4 bases and J 6 bases, leaving 27 bases between the germline ends. The CDR3 spans 18 residues. Per the germline V gene, CDR1 is MGHRA and CDR2 is YSYEKL. This CDR3 is CASSREFAGYTTVHGYTF. The CDR3 DNA sequence: TGCGCCAGCAGCCGGGAATTCGCAGGATACACCACTGTCCATGGCTACACCTTC.

This clonotype showed up just a few times. This sequence joins TRBV27 and TRBJ2-7; tentatively, D is TRBD1 (5 bases). The CDR3 covers 14 residues. V was trimmed by 5 bases and J by 0 bases, leaving 11 bases between them. CDR1 and CDR2 from the germline V gene are MNHEY and SMNVEV (reference sequence). CDR3 DNA: TGTGCCAGCAGTCTCCGACAGTTCTCCTACGAGCAGTACTTC. Translating gives CASSLRQFSYEQYF.

This clonotype was seen more than once but under ten times. The gene calls are TRBV12-3 or TRBV12-4 and TRBJ1-5, with a tentative D call TRBD1 (5 bases). This CDR3 comprises 12 residues. The V end was cut by 8 bases, the J end by 3 bases, with 8 bases between. CDR3: CASSQDNQPQHF. CDR3 nucleotide sequence: TGTGCCAGCTCACAGGACAATCAGCCCCAGCATTTT.